This T cell receptor (beta chain) is drawn from a study of cytomegalovirus exposure and HLA in healthy donors. A word on this clone: Its antigen is unidentified.

The germline V and J ends were trimmed by 5 bases and 8 bases, with 21 bases remaining between them. CDR3 length: 16 amino acids. The V gene's germline CDR1 is SGHVS and CDR2 FNYEAQ. Study-wide findings and caveats: Highly shared sequence variants in one cluster were likely a sequencing artifact. Reports indicate that TCR beta sequences accurately predicted the HLA-A and HLA-B alleles of most subjects. The Asian-associated ancestry cluster reportedly had fewer N-insertions than the roughly 670-donor mean in a later analysis. An apparent linkage of common viral pathogens to several of the most significant clusters emerged in a later analysis.

Use of 60 Vbeta and 13 Jbeta primers characterized the PCR. Sequencing was performed with immunoSEQ multiplex PCR; in TCRdb, only in-frame clones are kept and a portion is missing. The sample lists a few hundred thousand clones, 80% to 90% seen once, with 2.5% to 3% in the top ten. This receptor was taken from a man aged 25 to 40 in good health and CMV-seronegative. The V call is TRBV7-6, the J call TRBJ1-4, with D possibly TRBD1 on 6 matching bases. What was sequenced was PBMCs. CDR3 region: CASSPVTAGVREKLFF. The CDR3 bases are TGTGCCAGCAGCCCCGTTACGGCAGGGGTAAGGGAAAAACTGTTTTTT.